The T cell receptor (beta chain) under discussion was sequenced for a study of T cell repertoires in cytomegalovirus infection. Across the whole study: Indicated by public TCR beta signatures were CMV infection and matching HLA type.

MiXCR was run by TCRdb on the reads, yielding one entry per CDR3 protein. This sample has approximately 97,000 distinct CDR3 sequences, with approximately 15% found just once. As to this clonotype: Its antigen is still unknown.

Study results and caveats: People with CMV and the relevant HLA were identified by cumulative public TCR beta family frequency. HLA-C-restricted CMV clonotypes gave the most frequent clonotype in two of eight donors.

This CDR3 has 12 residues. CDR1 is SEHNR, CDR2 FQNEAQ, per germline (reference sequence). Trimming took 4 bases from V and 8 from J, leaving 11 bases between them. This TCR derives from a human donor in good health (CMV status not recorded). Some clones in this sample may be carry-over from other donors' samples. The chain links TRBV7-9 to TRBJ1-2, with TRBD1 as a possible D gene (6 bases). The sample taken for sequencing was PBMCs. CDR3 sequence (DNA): TGTGCCAGCAGCTCCCAGGGGCTAGGCTACACCTTC. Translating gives CASSSQGLGYTF.